The rows below give T cell receptor beta chains drawn from one sample of a study of PD-L1 blockade in urothelial cancer. Sequencing was performed with immunoSEQ multiplex PCR; in TCRdb, only in-frame clones are kept and a portion is missing. The profile shows around 130,000 clones, 70% to 85% of them singletons. This specimen consisted of PBMCs, obtained around atezolizumab (anti-PD-L1) treatment. These TCRs come from a man aged 50-59 years with urothelial cancer. Each CDR3 is given with its conserved first and last residue. D genes are given only for firm matches. Not all rows give a size; the values are once, few, many and, for expanded clones, a class.

d_call: -
j_call: TRBJ2-7
v_call: TRBV2
clone_size: few
cdr3_nt: TGTGCCAGCAACCTGGGGACTGGAAAGTGGGAGCAGTACTTC
cdr3_aa: CASNLGTGKWEQYF

d_call: TRBD1
j_call: TRBJ1-2
v_call: TRBV10-3
clone_size: -
cdr3_nt: TGTGCCATCAGTGAGTCGGACAGGAACTATGGCTACACCTTC
cdr3_aa: CAISESDRNYGYTF

d_call: TRBD1
j_call: TRBJ2-7
v_call: TRBV30
clone_size: many
cdr3_nt: TGTGCCTGGGGACCTCCTTACAGGGGGTACGAGCAGTACTTC
cdr3_aa: CAWGPPYRGYEQYF

d_call: -
j_call: TRBJ2-2
v_call: TRBV7-2
clone_size: -
cdr3_nt: TGTGCCAGCAGCTTACTCGGGGGGAACACCGGGGAGCTGTTTTTT
cdr3_aa: CASSLLGGNTGELFF

d_call: TRBD2
j_call: TRBJ2-1
v_call: TRBV28
clone_size: -
cdr3_nt: TGTGCCAGCCGAACTAGCGGGAGCTCCTACAATGAGCAGTTCTTC
cdr3_aa: CASRTSGSSYNEQFF

d_call: TRBD2
j_call: TRBJ2-7
v_call: TRBV4-1
clone_size: -
cdr3_nt: TGCGCCAGCAGCCAAGGAATGCGGGAGTTTGACGAGCAGTACTTC
cdr3_aa: CASSQGMREFDEQYF

d_call: TRBD1
j_call: TRBJ2-1
v_call: TRBV28
clone_size: -
cdr3_nt: TGTGCCACTAAACCGCGACAGGGTTATCAAAATGAGCAGTTCTTC
cdr3_aa: CATKPRQGYQNEQFF

d_call: TRBD2
j_call: TRBJ2-1
v_call: TRBV19
clone_size: -
cdr3_nt: TGTGCCAGTAGTACCAATTACGGCGGGAGGGTTGAGCAGTTCTTC
cdr3_aa: CASSTNYGGRVEQFF

d_call: -
j_call: TRBJ1-5
v_call: TRBV18
clone_size: -
cdr3_nt: TGTGCCAGCTCACCGGCCAGGAGCAATCAGCCCCAGCATTTT
cdr3_aa: CASSPARSNQPQHF

d_call: -
j_call: TRBJ2-1
v_call: TRBV7-9
clone_size: -
cdr3_nt: TGTGCCAGCAGGGAGCGGGCAGCTAATGAGCAGTTCTTC
cdr3_aa: CASRERAANEQFF

d_call: -
j_call: TRBJ1-5
v_call: TRBV6-5
clone_size: -
cdr3_nt: TGTGCCAGCAGACCTACTCCGGGGGGTCATCAGCCCCAGCATTTT
cdr3_aa: CASRPTPGGHQPQHF

d_call: TRBD1
j_call: TRBJ1-1
v_call: TRBV5-4
clone_size: -
cdr3_nt: TGTGCCAGCAGCCGACAGGGTTCGTCGGAAGCTTTCTTT
cdr3_aa: CASSRQGSSEAFF

d_call: TRBD1
j_call: TRBJ1-6
v_call: TRBV5-4
clone_size: few
cdr3_nt: TGTGCCAGCAGCTTACAGGGGAATAATTCACCCCTCCACTTT
cdr3_aa: CASSLQGNNSPLHF

d_call: TRBD2
j_call: TRBJ2-3
v_call: TRBV29-1
clone_size: -
cdr3_nt: TGCAGCGTTGTCGGCGGGAGAGGTCTTGATACGCAGTATTTT
cdr3_aa: CSVVGGRGLDTQYF

d_call: -
j_call: TRBJ1-1
v_call: TRBV28
clone_size: -
cdr3_nt: TGTGCCAGCAAGGAGGGGAGGGGAGCTTTCTTT
cdr3_aa: CASKEGRGAFF

d_call: TRBD1
j_call: TRBJ1-2
v_call: TRBV19
clone_size: -
cdr3_nt: TGTGCCAGTAGTTCCCGACAGGGGGAAGGCTACACCTTC
cdr3_aa: CASSSRQGEGYTF

d_call: -
j_call: TRBJ1-6
v_call: TRBV7-9
clone_size: -
cdr3_nt: TGTGCCAGCAGCTTACTCCAGTATAATTCACCCCTCCACTTT
cdr3_aa: CASSLLQYNSPLHF

d_call: -
j_call: TRBJ1-6
v_call: TRBV28
clone_size: -
cdr3_nt: TGTGCCAGCAGTAAAACTCATTCACCCCTCCACTTT
cdr3_aa: CASSKTHSPLHF

d_call: -
j_call: TRBJ2-7
v_call: TRBV18
clone_size: -
cdr3_nt: TGTGCCAGCTCACTAAGTCCCGGGGAGTACGAGCAGTACTTC
cdr3_aa: CASSLSPGEYEQYF

d_call: -
j_call: TRBJ2-2
v_call: TRBV5-1
clone_size: -
cdr3_nt: TGCGCCAGCAGCTTGGGCGGGACCAACACCGGGGAGCTGTTTTTT
cdr3_aa: CASSLGGTNTGELFF

d_call: -
j_call: TRBJ1-5
v_call: TRBV30
clone_size: -
cdr3_nt: TGTGCCTGGAGTGATCAGGGAGGTTATCAGCCCCAGCATTTT
cdr3_aa: CAWSDQGGYQPQHF

d_call: TRBD2
j_call: TRBJ2-1
v_call: TRBV29-1
clone_size: -
cdr3_nt: TGCAGCGTCAAACTAGCGGGAGCGACCACCTACAATGAGCAGTTCTTC
cdr3_aa: CSVKLAGATTYNEQFF

d_call: -
j_call: TRBJ2-5
v_call: TRBV11-2
clone_size: -
cdr3_nt: TGTGCCAGCAGCTTAGGCGGACAGTCCGACCCCCAAGAGACCCAGTACTTC
cdr3_aa: CASSLGGQSDPQETQYF

d_call: -
j_call: TRBJ2-6
v_call: TRBV13
clone_size: -
cdr3_nt: TGTGCCAGCAGCTTTGCCCCTCCAACCGGGACACGGGGCTCTGGGGCCAACGTCCTGACTTTC
cdr3_aa: CASSFAPPTGTRGSGANVLTF

d_call: -
j_call: TRBJ2-3
v_call: TRBV2
clone_size: -
cdr3_nt: TGTGCCAGCAGGGCATACTATCGCACAGATACGCAGTATTTT
cdr3_aa: CASRAYYRTDTQYF

d_call: TRBD2
j_call: TRBJ2-1
v_call: TRBV2
clone_size: -
cdr3_nt: TGTGCCAGCCTAGCGGGAGGTTACAATGAGCAGTTCTTC
cdr3_aa: CASLAGGYNEQFF

d_call: -
j_call: TRBJ2-3
v_call: TRBV7-2
clone_size: -
cdr3_nt: TGTGCCAGCAGCCCAGGGGACGTACTCACAGATACGCAGTATTTT
cdr3_aa: CASSPGDVLTDTQYF

d_call: -
j_call: TRBJ1-1
v_call: TRBV6-1
clone_size: few
cdr3_nt: TGTGCCAGCAGTGAATTAGGACAGAAGAACACTGAAGCTTTCTTT
cdr3_aa: CASSELGQKNTEAFF

d_call: -
j_call: TRBJ1-6
v_call: TRBV4-1
clone_size: -
cdr3_nt: TGCGCCAGCAGCCAAGACCGGAGGTCGGGATGGAGTAATTCACCCCTCCACTTT
cdr3_aa: CASSQDRRSGWSNSPLHF

d_call: -
j_call: TRBJ2-4
v_call: TRBV19
clone_size: -
cdr3_nt: TGTGCCAGTAGTCCGAACAACAGGGCAAAGGGCATTCAGTACTTC
cdr3_aa: CASSPNNRAKGIQYF

d_call: TRBD2
j_call: TRBJ2-7
v_call: TRBV27
clone_size: -
cdr3_nt: TGTGCCAGCAGTATGGATACGGGACTAGCTTACGAGCAGTACTTC
cdr3_aa: CASSMDTGLAYEQYF

d_call: TRBD1
j_call: TRBJ2-7
v_call: TRBV6-6
clone_size: -
cdr3_nt: TGTGCCAGCAGTTATAGGACAGGGCCCTACGAGCAGTACTTC
cdr3_aa: CASSYRTGPYEQYF

d_call: TRBD2
j_call: TRBJ2-3
v_call: TRBV4-1
clone_size: -
cdr3_nt: TGCGCCAGCAGCCTAATAGCGGGAGCGATAGATACGCAGTATTTT
cdr3_aa: CASSLIAGAIDTQYF

d_call: -
j_call: TRBJ2-3
v_call: TRBV18
clone_size: few
cdr3_nt: TGTGCCAGCTCACCAAGCCTGCTTAGCACAGATACGCAGTATTTT
cdr3_aa: CASSPSLLSTDTQYF

d_call: TRBD2
j_call: TRBJ2-7
v_call: TRBV30
clone_size: -
cdr3_nt: TGTGCCTGGAGTGCGGGAGGTACGAGGTCTCGCAGCCACGAGCAGTACTTC
cdr3_aa: CAWSAGGTRSRSHEQYF

d_call: TRBD2
j_call: TRBJ2-3
v_call: TRBV5-1
clone_size: -
cdr3_nt: TGCGCCAGCAGCTTGGACGGACTAGTGGCCACAGATACGCAGTATTTT
cdr3_aa: CASSLDGLVATDTQYF

d_call: -
j_call: TRBJ2-7
v_call: TRBV28
clone_size: once
cdr3_nt: TGTGCCAGCAGTTGGCTGGCATCCTACGAGCAGTACTTC
cdr3_aa: CASSWLASYEQYF

d_call: -
j_call: TRBJ1-1
v_call: TRBV19
clone_size: -
cdr3_nt: TGTGCCAGTAGTATAAGCCAGGGAAATCCTGAAGCTTTCTTT
cdr3_aa: CASSISQGNPEAFF

d_call: -
j_call: TRBJ2-3
v_call: TRBV5-1
clone_size: -
cdr3_nt: TGCGCCAGCAGCTTGGAACTACGGGTGGAAAATACGCAGTATTTT
cdr3_aa: CASSLELRVENTQYF

d_call: TRBD1
j_call: TRBJ1-2
v_call: TRBV19
clone_size: -
cdr3_nt: TGTGCCACCAAAAGCCGGGACAGGGATTATGGCTACACCTTC
cdr3_aa: CATKSRDRDYGYTF

d_call: -
j_call: TRBJ1-3
v_call: TRBV5-6
clone_size: -
cdr3_nt: TGTGCCAGCAGCAATAGACTGAAAAGCTCTGGAAACACCATATATTTT
cdr3_aa: CASSNRLKSSGNTIYF

d_call: TRBD2
j_call: TRBJ2-1
v_call: TRBV27
clone_size: -
cdr3_nt: TGTGCCAGTCGAACTAGCGGGAGAAACTCCTACAATGAGCAGTTCTTC
cdr3_aa: CASRTSGRNSYNEQFF

d_call: -
j_call: TRBJ2-5
v_call: TRBV5-4
clone_size: -
cdr3_nt: TGTGCCAGCAGCTTGGACAGGATGACTCAGGCGGACCAGTACTTC
cdr3_aa: CASSLDRMTQADQYF

d_call: TRBD2
j_call: TRBJ2-1
v_call: TRBV6-9
clone_size: few
cdr3_nt: TGTGCCAGCAGTTTGGCTAGCGGGATTAACGGTAGGCCCAATGAGCAGTTCTTC
cdr3_aa: CASSLASGINGRPNEQFF

d_call: TRBD1
j_call: TRBJ1-5
v_call: TRBV18
clone_size: -
cdr3_nt: TGTGCCAGCTCACCAGGGACAGGGGGCCATCCCTATAGCAATCAGCCCCAGCATTTT
cdr3_aa: CASSPGTGGHPYSNQPQHF

d_call: TRBD2
j_call: TRBJ2-4
v_call: TRBV5-1
clone_size: -
cdr3_nt: TGCGCCAGCAGCGGGGGACTAGCGGGAAATGCGGACATTCAGTACTTC
cdr3_aa: CASSGGLAGNADIQYF

d_call: TRBD1
j_call: TRBJ2-3
v_call: TRBV27
clone_size: once
cdr3_nt: TGTGCCAGCAGTTGGACAGGGCCCACAGATACGCAGTATTTT
cdr3_aa: CASSWTGPTDTQYF

d_call: -
j_call: TRBJ2-5
v_call: TRBV18
clone_size: -
cdr3_nt: TGTGCCAGCTCACAAACAGGGACAGAGACCCAGTACTTC
cdr3_aa: CASSQTGTETQYF

d_call: -
j_call: TRBJ2-2
v_call: TRBV18
clone_size: -
cdr3_nt: TGTGCCAGCTCACTTGGGACGGGAGACACCGGGGAGCTGTTTTTT
cdr3_aa: CASSLGTGDTGELFF

d_call: -
j_call: TRBJ2-1
v_call: TRBV7-2
clone_size: few
cdr3_nt: TGTGCCAGCAGCTTAGCGGAGGGAAAGTTCTTC
cdr3_aa: CASSLAEGKFF